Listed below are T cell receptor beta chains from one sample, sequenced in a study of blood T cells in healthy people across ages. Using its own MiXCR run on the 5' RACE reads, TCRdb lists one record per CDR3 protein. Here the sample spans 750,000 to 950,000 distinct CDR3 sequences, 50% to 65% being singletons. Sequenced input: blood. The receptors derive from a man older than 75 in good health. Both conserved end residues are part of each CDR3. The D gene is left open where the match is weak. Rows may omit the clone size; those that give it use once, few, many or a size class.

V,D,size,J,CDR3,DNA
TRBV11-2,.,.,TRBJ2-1,CASRPPPDYQQFF,TGTGCCAGCAGGCCACCCCCCGACTATCAGCAGTTCTTC
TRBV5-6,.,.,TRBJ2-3,CASSRTNSNSRDAYF,TGTGCCAGCAGCCGGACCAACTCAAATTCCAGAGACGCGTATTTT
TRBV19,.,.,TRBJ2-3,CASSSWPDTQYF,TGTGCCAGTAGTTCTTGGCCAGATACGCAGTATTTT
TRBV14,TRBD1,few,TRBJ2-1,CASSRGGGSYNEQFF,TGTGCCAGCAGCCGAGGGGGCGGCTCCTACAATGAGCAGTTCTTC
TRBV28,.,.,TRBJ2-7,CASRPPPGFGYEQYF,TGTGCCAGCAGACCTCCCCCGGGGTTTGGCTACGAGCAGTACTTC
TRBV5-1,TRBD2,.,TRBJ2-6,CVSSLGLAGTGANVLTF,TGCGTCAGCAGCTTGGGTCTAGCGGGAACCGGGGCCAACGTCCTGACTTTC
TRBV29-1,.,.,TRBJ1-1,CSVKTGAGAEAFF,TGCAGCGTGAAAACCGGGGCCGGAGCTGAAGCTTTCTTT
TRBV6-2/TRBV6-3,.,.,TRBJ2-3,CASSYSPIEPGRHRDAYF,TGTGCCAGCAGTTACTCGCCCATCGAACCCGGGCGTCACAGAGACGCGTATTTT
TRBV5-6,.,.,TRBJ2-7,CASSFRLRYEQYF,TGTGCCAGCAGTTTTCGGCTCCGCTACGAGCAGTACTTC
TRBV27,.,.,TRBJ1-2,CACSPGRRGLNYGYTF,TGTGCCTGCAGCCCTGGACGGCGCGGGCTAAACTATGGCTACACCTTC
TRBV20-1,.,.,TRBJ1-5,CSASPVGRVDQPQHF,TGCAGTGCTAGCCCCGTGGGCAGGGTAGATCAGCCCCAGCATTTT
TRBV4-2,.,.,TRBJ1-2,CASSEPRGVNYGYTF,TGTGCCAGCAGCGAACCGAGAGGAGTTAACTATGGCTACACCTTC
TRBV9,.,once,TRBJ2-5,CASSGTPAWGAQYF,TGTGCCAGCAGCGGCACACCAGCCTGGGGGGCCCAGTACTTC
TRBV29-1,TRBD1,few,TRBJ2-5,CSVRDRGHQETQYF,TGCAGCGTCAGGGACAGGGGACACCAAGAGACCCAGTACTTC
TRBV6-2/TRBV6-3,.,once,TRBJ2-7,CASSLAYSYELYF,TGTGCCAGCAGTCTCGCCTATTCCTACGAGCTGTACTTC
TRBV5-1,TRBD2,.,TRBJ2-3,CASSLRGREIVDTQYF,TGCGCCAGCAGCCTCCGAGGGCGGGAGATAGTAGATACGCAGTATTTT
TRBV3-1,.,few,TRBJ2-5,CASSRGLLQETQYF,TGTGCCAGCAGCCGGGGACTTCTCCAAGAGACCCAGTACTTC
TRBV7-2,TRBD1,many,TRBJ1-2,CASSPQGAQGRGYTF,TGTGCCAGCAGCCCCCAGGGGGCCCAAGGGAGGGGCTACACCTTC
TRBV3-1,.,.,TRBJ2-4,CASSPGQTKAKNIQYF,TGTGCCAGCAGCCCTGGACAGACGAAAGCCAAAAACATTCAGTACTTC
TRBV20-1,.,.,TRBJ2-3,CSARGTGDARYAYF,TGCAGTGCCAGAGGGACGGGAGACGCAAGATACGCGTATTTT
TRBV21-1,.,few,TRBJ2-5,CASSRGAGVNQETQYF,TGTGCCAGCAGCCGCGGGGCGGGGGTGAACCAAGAGACCCAGTACTTC
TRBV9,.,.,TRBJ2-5,CASKGRAQETQYF,TGTGCCAGCAAGGGCAGGGCCCAAGAGACCCAGTACTTC
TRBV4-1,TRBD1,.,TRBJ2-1,CASSQNRDRGLYEQFF,TGCGCCAGCAGCCAGAACCGGGACAGGGGGTTGTACGAGCAGTTCTTC
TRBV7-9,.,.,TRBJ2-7,CASSYYPDGGSEQYF,TGTGCCAGCAGTTATTACCCCGATGGAGGGAGCGAGCAGTACTTC
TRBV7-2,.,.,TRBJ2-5,CASSLPTQETQYF,TGTGCCAGCAGCTTACCCACCCAAGAGACCCAGTACTTC
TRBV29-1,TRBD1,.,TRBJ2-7,CSVEGGTGSRQYF,TGCAGCGTTGAAGGGGGGACAGGGAGTAGGCAGTACTTC
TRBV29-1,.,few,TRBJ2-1,CSVERYLAVGEQFF,TGCAGCGTGGAACGTTATCTGGCAGTCGGTGAGCAGTTCTTC
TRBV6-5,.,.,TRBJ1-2,CASTPVPNYGYTF,TGTGCCAGCACGCCAGTCCCAAACTATGGCTACACCTTC
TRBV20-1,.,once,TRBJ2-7,CSARDPGPAYEQYF,TGCAGTGCTAGGGACCCGGGACCAGCTTACGAGCAGTACTTC
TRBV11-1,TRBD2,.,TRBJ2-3,CASSPRTSGSSDTQYF,TGTGCCAGCAGCCCACGGACTAGCGGGAGTTCAGATACGCAGTATTTT
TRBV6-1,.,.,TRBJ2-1,CASSVSSVITYNEQFF,TGTGCCAGCAGTGTTTCATCCGTAATAACCTACAATGAGCAGTTCTTC
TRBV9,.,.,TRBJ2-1,CASSGTRASGMFF,TGTGCCAGCAGCGGCACCCGGGCGAGCGGCATGTTCTTC
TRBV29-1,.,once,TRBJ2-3,CSVPSAPDTQYF,TGCAGCGTTCCTAGTGCCCCAGATACGCAGTATTTT
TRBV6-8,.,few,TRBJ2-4,CASSEGVGETKNIQYF,TGTGCCAGCAGTGAGGGCGTCGGGGAAACCAAAAACATTCAGTACTTC
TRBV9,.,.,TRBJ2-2,CASSLRGAGGELFF,TGTGCCAGCAGCCTGAGGGGGGCCGGCGGGGAGCTGTTTTTT
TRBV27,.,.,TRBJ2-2,CASSLFGWTGELFF,TGTGCCAGCAGTCTCTTCGGATGGACCGGGGAGCTGTTTTTT
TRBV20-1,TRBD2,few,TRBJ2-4,CSASHLGLAVPLAKNIQYF,TGCAGTGCCAGCCACCTCGGACTAGCGGTTCCACTAGCCAAAAACATTCAGTACTTC
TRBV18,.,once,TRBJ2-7,CASSPTLLAPLPNEQYF,TGTGCCAGCTCACCAACGCTACTAGCACCGCTGCCTAATGAGCAGTACTTC
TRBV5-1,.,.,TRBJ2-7,CASSGANRAIKEQYF,TGCGCCAGCAGCGGGGCTAACAGGGCGATTAAAGAGCAGTACTTC
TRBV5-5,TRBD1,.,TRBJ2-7,CASSSGQSDNLSYEQYF,TGTGCCAGCAGCTCGGGACAGTCCGACAACTTATCCTACGAGCAGTACTTC